Listed below are T cell receptor beta chains from one sample, sequenced in a study of control samples from healthy donors and cancer patients. Clones were sequenced by immunoSEQ multiplex PCR, and TCRdb holds only the in-frame ones, with some missing. Of 75,000 to 100,000 clones in the sample, just under 90% were seen once. The sample taken for sequencing was blood. The receptors were gathered from a man in his fifties or sixties in good health. Each CDR3 is given with its conserved first and last residue. D genes are given only for firm matches. The listing skips clone size in some rows; elsewhere it reads once, few, many or a size class.

clone_size	v_call	d_call	j_call	cdr3_aa	cdr3_nt
-	TRBV6-5	-	TRBJ1-5	CASSPQLHQPQHF	TGTGCCAGCAGTCCTCAACTTCATCAGCCCCAGCATTTT
-	TRBV6-5	-	TRBJ1-6	CASSYSIPGANSPLHF	TGTGCCAGCAGTTACTCGATCCCAGGGGCTAATTCACCCCTCCACTTT
-	TRBV15	-	TRBJ2-5	CATSMVRVLQETQYF	TGTGCCACCAGCATGGTTCGAGTACTACAAGAGACCCAGTACTTC
-	TRBV19	-	TRBJ1-3	CASSRGTNSGNTIYF	TGTGCCAGTAGTAGAGGGACAAACTCTGGAAACACCATATATTTT
-	TRBV6-5	-	TRBJ1-2	CASSSPGDTQGYTF	TGTGCCAGCAGTTCCCCAGGGGATACGCAAGGCTACACCTTC
-	TRBV21-1	-	TRBJ1-2	CASSNKGRGGGYTF	TGTGCCAGCAGCAATAAAGGGAGGGGAGGTGGCTACACCTTC
once	TRBV7-2	TRBD1	TRBJ1-1	CASSLGQGAEGEAFF	TGTGCCAGCAGCTTAGGTCAGGGGGCAGAGGGTGAAGCTTTCTTT
-	TRBV2	-	TRBJ1-2	CASNKGVYGYTF	TGTGCCAGCAATAAAGGGGTCTATGGCTACACCTTC
-	TRBV25-1	-	TRBJ1-5	CASSERGRQPQHF	TGTGCCAGCAGTGAACGAGGACGGCAGCCCCAGCATTTT
-	TRBV27	-	TRBJ1-5	CASNSSPPGRVNQPQHF	TGTGCCAGCAACTCTAGCCCCCCGGGAAGGGTGAATCAGCCCCAGCATTTT
-	TRBV18	-	TRBJ1-4	CASSPLPTNEKLFF	TGTGCCAGCTCACCATTGCCAACTAATGAAAAACTGTTTTTT
-	TRBV18	-	TRBJ1-1	CASSPQGTGTKLEAFF	TGTGCCAGCTCACCACAGGGGACTGGGACAAAGCTTGAAGCTTTCTTT
-	TRBV9	-	TRBJ1-1	CASSPRGENTEAFF	TGTGCCAGCAGCCCCAGGGGCGAGAACACTGAAGCTTTCTTT
-	TRBV18	-	TRBJ1-1	CASSSQGSGQTNTEAFF	TGTGCCAGCTCATCGCAAGGCTCGGGTCAGACGAACACTGAAGCTTTCTTT
-	TRBV30	-	TRBJ1-5	CAWTDGGPNQPQHF	TGTGCCTGGACGGACGGTGGGCCTAATCAGCCCCAGCATTTT
-	TRBV5-1	TRBD2	TRBJ2-5	CASSLGAGTGQETQYF	TGCGCCAGCAGCTTGGGAGCGGGGACCGGGCAAGAGACCCAGTACTTC
-	TRBV4-2	TRBD2	TRBJ2-3	CASSQEGLAEDTQYF	TGTGCCAGCAGCCAAGAGGGACTAGCTGAAGATACGCAGTATTTT
-	TRBV6-5	-	TRBJ1-2	CASSFSDKPYGYTF	TGTGCCAGCAGTTTCAGCGACAAGCCCTATGGCTACACCTTC
-	TRBV7-3	-	TRBJ1-3	CASSLSRDSGNTIYF	TGTGCCAGCAGCTTAAGCAGAGACTCTGGAAACACCATATATTTT
-	TRBV27	TRBD1	TRBJ2-7	CASSRRQGGYEQYF	TGTGCCAGCAGTCGAAGACAGGGGGGCTACGAGCAGTACTTC
few	TRBV2	TRBD2	TRBJ2-7	CASMTGTKHSYEQYF	TGTGCCAGCATGACCGGGACTAAGCACTCCTACGAGCAGTACTTC
-	TRBV12-3/TRBV12-4	TRBD1	TRBJ1-2	CASSPNRGGYTF	TGTGCCAGCAGCCCCAACAGGGGTGGCTACACCTTC
-	TRBV5-4	-	TRBJ1-1	CASSLGTGNTEAFF	TGTGCCAGCAGCTTGGGGACGGGGAACACTGAAGCTTTCTTT
once	TRBV7-6	-	TRBJ1-2	CASSLGLQSYGYTF	TGTGCCAGCAGCTTAGGCTTGCAGTCCTATGGCTACACCTTC
-	TRBV6-5	-	TRBJ2-1	CASSPVAGSYNEQFF	TGTGCCAGCAGCCCCGTCGCGGGTAGCTACAATGAGCAGTTCTTC
-	TRBV3-1/TRBV3-2	-	TRBJ1-2	CASSQALGYTF	TGTGCCAGCAGCCAAGCCTTAGGCTACACCTTC
-	TRBV29-1	-	TRBJ1-1	CSALVGPEAFF	TGCAGCGCGTTAGTGGGGCCTGAAGCTTTCTTT
-	TRBV28	-	TRBJ1-1	CASSPGSVLGPEAFF	TGTGCCAGCAGTCCTGGATCAGTCCTGGGCCCTGAAGCTTTCTTT
-	TRBV9	TRBD1	TRBJ2-1	CASSAEGDSYNEQFF	TGTGCCAGCAGCGCAGAAGGGGACAGTTACAATGAGCAGTTCTTC
-	TRBV15	-	TRBJ1-3	CATSRDKGRSSGNTIYF	TGTGCCACCAGCAGAGATAAGGGCAGATCCTCTGGAAACACCATATATTTT
-	TRBV2	-	TRBJ1-4	CASSENRRRNEKLFF	TGTGCCAGCAGTGAAAACAGGAGGAGGAATGAAAAACTGTTTTTT
once	TRBV6-5	TRBD1	TRBJ2-1	CASHRRQGLTGPLF	TGTGCCAGCCATCGGAGACAGGGTCTGACGGGTCCACTCTTC
once	TRBV7-3	-	TRBJ1-1	CASSGHPNTEAFF	TGTGCCAGCTCGGGACACCCGAACACTGAAGCTTTCTTT
-	TRBV28	-	TRBJ2-7	CASRMTGSSSYEQYF	TGTGCCAGCAGAATGACGGGTTCCTCCTCCTACGAGCAGTACTTC
-	TRBV7-9	-	TRBJ1-1	CASSFASSTEAFF	TGTGCCAGCAGCTTTGCTAGTAGTACTGAAGCTTTCTTT
-	TRBV5-1	TRBD1	TRBJ2-7	CASSLADGTGKQYEQYF	TGCGCCAGCAGCTTGGCCGATGGGACAGGGAAACAATACGAGCAGTACTTC
-	TRBV18	-	TRBJ2-7	CASSPTAGQGTEQYF	TGTGCCAGCTCACCAACGGCAGGGCAGGGGACCGAGCAGTACTTC
-	TRBV9	-	TRBJ1-3	CASSVEPRAGGGAGNTIYF	TGTGCCAGCAGCGTAGAACCCCGGGCGGGGGGGGGAGCTGGAAACACCATATATTTT
-	TRBV6-1	TRBD1	TRBJ1-2	CASSEGTGAGYGYTF	TGTGCCAGCAGTGAGGGGACAGGGGCCGGCTATGGCTACACCTTC
-	TRBV15	-	TRBJ2-3	CATSRAYFTDTQYF	TGTGCCACCAGCAGAGCCTATTTCACAGATACGCAGTATTTT
-	TRBV12-3/TRBV12-4	-	TRBJ2-1	CASRTGTYNEQFF	TGTGCCAGCAGGACTGGGACCTACAATGAGCAGTTCTTC
-	TRBV5-4	-	TRBJ1-1	CASSFPRGGTEAFF	TGTGCCAGCAGCTTTCCCAGGGGAGGTACTGAAGCTTTCTTT
-	TRBV10-3	-	TRBJ1-6	CAISDSGYNSPLHF	TGTGCCATCAGTGATTCGGGGTATAATTCACCCCTCCACTTT
-	TRBV24-1	-	TRBJ2-1	CATSDLRGAINEQFF	TGTGCCACCAGTGATTTGCGGGGGGCCATCAATGAGCAGTTCTTC
-	TRBV27	-	TRBJ2-7	CASSPGSFHEQYF	TGTGCCAGCAGCCCTGGGAGTTTTCACGAGCAGTACTTC
few	TRBV3-1/TRBV3-2	TRBD1	TRBJ2-1	CASRPDRGRGNEQFF	TGTGCCAGCAGACCCGACAGGGGGCGCGGAAATGAGCAGTTCTTC
-	TRBV12-3/TRBV12-4	-	TRBJ2-5	CASSLNGGSQYF	TGTGCCAGCAGTTTAAACGGGGGTTCCCAGTACTTC
-	TRBV19	TRBD2	TRBJ2-5	CASSIGGGQETQYF	TGTGCCAGTAGTATAGGGGGGGGACAAGAGACCCAGTACTTC
-	TRBV19	TRBD1	TRBJ1-1	CASSKNGQGEAFF	TGTGCCAGTAGTAAGAACGGACAGGGTGAAGCTTTCTTT
-	TRBV12-5	-	TRBJ1-2	CASGLAPPGGFGYTF	TGTGCTAGTGGTTTGGCCCCCCCTGGGGGATTTGGCTACACCTTC
-	TRBV6-4	-	TRBJ1-1	CASSDRGMNTEAFF	TGTGCCAGCAGTGACAGGGGAATGAACACTGAAGCTTTCTTT